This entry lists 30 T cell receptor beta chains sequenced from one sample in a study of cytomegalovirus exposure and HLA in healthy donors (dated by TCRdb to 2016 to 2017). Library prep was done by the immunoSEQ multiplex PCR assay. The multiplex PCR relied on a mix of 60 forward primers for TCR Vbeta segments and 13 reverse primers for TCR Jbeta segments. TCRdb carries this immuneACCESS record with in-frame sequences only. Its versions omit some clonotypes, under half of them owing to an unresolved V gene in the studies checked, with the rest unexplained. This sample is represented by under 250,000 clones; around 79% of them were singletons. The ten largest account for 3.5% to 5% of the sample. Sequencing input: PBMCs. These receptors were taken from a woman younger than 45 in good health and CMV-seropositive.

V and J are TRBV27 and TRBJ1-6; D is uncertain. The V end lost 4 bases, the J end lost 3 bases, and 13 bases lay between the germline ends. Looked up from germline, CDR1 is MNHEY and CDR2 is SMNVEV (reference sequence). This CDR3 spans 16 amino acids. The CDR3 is CASSSPRNYYNSPLHF. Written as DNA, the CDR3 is TGTGCCAGCAGTTCTCCCAGGAATTACTATAATTCACCCCTCCACTTT.

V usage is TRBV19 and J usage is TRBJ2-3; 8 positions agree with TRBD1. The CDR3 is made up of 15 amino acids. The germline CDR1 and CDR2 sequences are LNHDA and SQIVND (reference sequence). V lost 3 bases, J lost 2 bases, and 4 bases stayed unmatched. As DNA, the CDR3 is TGTGCCAGTAGTATGGGGACAGGTGACACAGATACGCAGTATTTT. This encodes CASSMGTGDTDTQYF.

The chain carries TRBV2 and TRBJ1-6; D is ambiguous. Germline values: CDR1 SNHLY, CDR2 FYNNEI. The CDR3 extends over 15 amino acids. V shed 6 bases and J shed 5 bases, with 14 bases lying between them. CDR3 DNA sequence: TGTGCCAGCAGAGCCGAGACGACAAATAATTCACCCCTCCACTTT. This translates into CASRAETTNNSPLHF.

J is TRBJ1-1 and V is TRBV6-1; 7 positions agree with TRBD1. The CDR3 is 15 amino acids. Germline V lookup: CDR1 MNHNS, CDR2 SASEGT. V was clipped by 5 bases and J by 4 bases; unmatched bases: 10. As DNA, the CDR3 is TGTGCCAGCAGTAAACTTGAACAGGGGTTCACTGAAGCTTTCTTT. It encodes CASSKLEQGFTEAFF.

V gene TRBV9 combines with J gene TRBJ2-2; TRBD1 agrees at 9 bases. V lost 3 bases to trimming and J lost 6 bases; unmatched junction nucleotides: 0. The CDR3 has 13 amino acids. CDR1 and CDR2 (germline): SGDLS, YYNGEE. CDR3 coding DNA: TGTGCCAGCAGCGGACAGGGGGCCGGGGAGCTGTTTTTT. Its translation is CASSGQGAGELFF.

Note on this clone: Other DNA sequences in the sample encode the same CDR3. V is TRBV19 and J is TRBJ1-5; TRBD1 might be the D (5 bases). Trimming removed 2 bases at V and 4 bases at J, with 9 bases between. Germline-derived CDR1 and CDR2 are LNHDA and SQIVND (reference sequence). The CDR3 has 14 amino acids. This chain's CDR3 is CASSIRQSNQPQHF. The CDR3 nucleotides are TGTGCCAGTAGTATAAGACAGAGTAATCAGCCCCAGCATTTT.

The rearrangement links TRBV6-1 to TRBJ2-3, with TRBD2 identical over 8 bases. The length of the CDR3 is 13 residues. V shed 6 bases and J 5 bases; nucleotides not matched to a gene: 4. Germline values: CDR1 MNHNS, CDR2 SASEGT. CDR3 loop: CASRRGEVDTQYF. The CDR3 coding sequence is TGTGCCAGCAGGCGGGGGGAAGTAGATACGCAGTATTTT.

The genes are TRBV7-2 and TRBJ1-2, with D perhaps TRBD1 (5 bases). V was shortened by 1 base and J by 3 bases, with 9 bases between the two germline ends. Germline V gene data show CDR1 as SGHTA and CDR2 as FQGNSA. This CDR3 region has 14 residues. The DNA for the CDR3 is TGTGCCAGCAGCTTAGACGCAGGGTACTATGGCTACACCTTC. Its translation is CASSLDAGYYGYTF.

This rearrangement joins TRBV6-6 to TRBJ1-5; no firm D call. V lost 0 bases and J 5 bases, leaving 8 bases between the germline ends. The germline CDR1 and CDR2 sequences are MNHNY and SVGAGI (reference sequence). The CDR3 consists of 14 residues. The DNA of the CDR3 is TGTGCCAGCAGTTACTCCGGAGTTTATCAGCCCCAGCATTTT. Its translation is CASSYSGVYQPQHF.

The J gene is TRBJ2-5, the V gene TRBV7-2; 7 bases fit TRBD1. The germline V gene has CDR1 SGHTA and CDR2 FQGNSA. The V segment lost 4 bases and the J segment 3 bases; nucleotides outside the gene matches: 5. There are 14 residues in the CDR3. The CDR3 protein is CASSSTGWEETQYF. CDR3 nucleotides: TGTGCCAGCAGCTCGACAGGGTGGGAAGAGACCCAGTACTTC. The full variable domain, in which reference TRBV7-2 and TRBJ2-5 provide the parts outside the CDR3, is GAGVSQSPSNKVTEKGKDVELRCDPISGHTALYWYRQSLGQGLEFLIYFQGNSAPDKSGLPSDRFSAERTGGSVSTLTIQRTQQEDSAVYLCASSSTGWEETQYFGPGTRLLVL.

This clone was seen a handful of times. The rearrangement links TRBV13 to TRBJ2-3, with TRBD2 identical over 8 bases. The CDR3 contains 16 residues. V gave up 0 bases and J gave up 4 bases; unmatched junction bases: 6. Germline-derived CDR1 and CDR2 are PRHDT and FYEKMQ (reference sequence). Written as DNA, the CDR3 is TGTGCCAGCAGCTTAGGGGCGGGAGGCCCCTCAGATACGCAGTATTTT. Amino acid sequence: CASSLGAGGPSDTQYF. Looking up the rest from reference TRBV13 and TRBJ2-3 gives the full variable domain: AAGVIQSPRHLIKEKRETATLKCYPIPRHDTVYWYQQGPGQDPQFLISFYEKMQSDKGSIPDRFSAQQFSDYHSELNMSSLELGDSALYFCASSLGAGGPSDTQYFGPGTRLTVL.

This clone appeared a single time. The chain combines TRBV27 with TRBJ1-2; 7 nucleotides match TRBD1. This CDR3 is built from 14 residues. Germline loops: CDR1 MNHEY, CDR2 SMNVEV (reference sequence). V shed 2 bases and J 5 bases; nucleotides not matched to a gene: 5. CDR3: CASSLRSGGYGYTF. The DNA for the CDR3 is TGTGCCAGCAGTTTACGCTCAGGGGGATATGGCTACACCTTC.

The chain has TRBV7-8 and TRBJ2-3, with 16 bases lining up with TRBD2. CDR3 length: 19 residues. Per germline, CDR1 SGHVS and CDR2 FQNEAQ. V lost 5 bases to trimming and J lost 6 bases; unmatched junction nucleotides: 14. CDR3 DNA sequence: TGTGCCAGCAGCCCCAGTTCTGGGACTAGCGGGGGGGAAGAGGATACGCAGTATTTT. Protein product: CASSPSSGTSGGEEDTQYF. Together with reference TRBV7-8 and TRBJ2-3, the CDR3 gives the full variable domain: GAGVSQSPRYKVAKRGQDVALRCDPISGHVSLFWYQQALGQGPEFLTYFQNEAQLDKSGLPSDRFFAERPEGSVSTLKIQRTQQEDSAVYLCASSPSSGTSGGEEDTQYFGPGTRLTVL.

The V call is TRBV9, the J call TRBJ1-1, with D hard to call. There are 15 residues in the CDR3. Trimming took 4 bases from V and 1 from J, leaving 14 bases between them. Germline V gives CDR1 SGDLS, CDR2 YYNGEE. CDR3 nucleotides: TGTGCCAGCAGCTACGAACAAGGGAGGAACACTGAAGCTTTCTTT. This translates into CASSYEQGRNTEAFF.

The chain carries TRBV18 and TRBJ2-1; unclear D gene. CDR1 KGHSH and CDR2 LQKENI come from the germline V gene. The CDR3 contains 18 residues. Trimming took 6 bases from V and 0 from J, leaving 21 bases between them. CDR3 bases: TGTGCCAGCTCCCCTGGAGCCAGCGACCTCCCCTCCTACAATGAGCAGTTCTTC. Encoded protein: CASSPGASDLPSYNEQFF.

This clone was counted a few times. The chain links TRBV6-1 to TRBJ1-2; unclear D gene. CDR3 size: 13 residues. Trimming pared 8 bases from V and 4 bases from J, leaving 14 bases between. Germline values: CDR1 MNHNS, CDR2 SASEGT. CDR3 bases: TGTGCCAGCTACCTGAGGGAGGCCTATGGCTACACCTTC. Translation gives CASYLREAYGYTF.

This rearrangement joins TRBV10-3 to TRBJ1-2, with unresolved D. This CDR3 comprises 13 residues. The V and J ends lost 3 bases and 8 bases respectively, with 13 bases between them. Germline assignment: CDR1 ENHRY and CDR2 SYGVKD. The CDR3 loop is CAISDRGIIGYTF. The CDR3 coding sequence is TGTGCCATCAGTGACCGAGGGATTATCGGCTACACCTTC.

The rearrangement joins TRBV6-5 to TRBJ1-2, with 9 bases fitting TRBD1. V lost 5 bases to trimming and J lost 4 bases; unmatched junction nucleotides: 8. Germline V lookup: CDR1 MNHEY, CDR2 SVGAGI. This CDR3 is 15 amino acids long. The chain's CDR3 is CASSAPGQGSYGYTF. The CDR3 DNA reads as TGTGCCAGCAGTGCACCGGGACAGGGTAGCTATGGCTACACCTTC.

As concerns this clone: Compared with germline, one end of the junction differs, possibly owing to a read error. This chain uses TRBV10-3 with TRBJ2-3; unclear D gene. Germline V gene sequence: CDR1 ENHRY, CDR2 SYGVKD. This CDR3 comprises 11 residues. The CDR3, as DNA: TGTGCCACCAGTCAGGCAGATACGCAGTATTTT. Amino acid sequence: CATSQADTQYF.

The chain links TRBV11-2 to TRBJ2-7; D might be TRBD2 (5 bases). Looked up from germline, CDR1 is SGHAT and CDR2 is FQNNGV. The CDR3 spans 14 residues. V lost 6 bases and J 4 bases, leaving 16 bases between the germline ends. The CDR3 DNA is TGTGCCAGCAGACACATGAAGACGGGGTACGAGCAGTACTTC. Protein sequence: CASRHMKTGYEQYF.

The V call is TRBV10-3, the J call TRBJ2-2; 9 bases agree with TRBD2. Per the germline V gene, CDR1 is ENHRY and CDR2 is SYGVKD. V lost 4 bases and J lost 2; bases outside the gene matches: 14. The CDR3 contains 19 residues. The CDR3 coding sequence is TGTGCCATCAGTGGATCAGCGGGGGGCCAGGACTTTAACACCGGGGAGCTGTTTTTT. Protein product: CAISGSAGGQDFNTGELFF.

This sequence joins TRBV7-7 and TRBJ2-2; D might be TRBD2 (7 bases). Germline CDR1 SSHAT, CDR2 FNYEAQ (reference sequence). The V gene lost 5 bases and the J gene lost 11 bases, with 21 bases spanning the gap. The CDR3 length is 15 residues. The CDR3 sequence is CASSLNPGGGHELFF. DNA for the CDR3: TGTGCCAGCAGCCTAAACCCCGGCGGGGGCCACGAGCTGTTTTTT.

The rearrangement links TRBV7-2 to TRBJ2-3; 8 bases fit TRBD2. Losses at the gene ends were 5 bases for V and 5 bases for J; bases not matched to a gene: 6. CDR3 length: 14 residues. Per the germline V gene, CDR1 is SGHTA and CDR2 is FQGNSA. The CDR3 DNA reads TGTGCCAGCAGCCCCCGGCTAGCGGGAGATACGCAGTATTTT. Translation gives CASSPRLAGDTQYF.

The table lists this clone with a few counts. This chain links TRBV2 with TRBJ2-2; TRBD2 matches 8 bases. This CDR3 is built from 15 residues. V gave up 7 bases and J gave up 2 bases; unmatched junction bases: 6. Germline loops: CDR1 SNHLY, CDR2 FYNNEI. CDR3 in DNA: TGTGCCAGCATCCGGGGGGGGATAAACACCGGGGAGCTGTTTTTT. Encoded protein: CASIRGGINTGELFF.

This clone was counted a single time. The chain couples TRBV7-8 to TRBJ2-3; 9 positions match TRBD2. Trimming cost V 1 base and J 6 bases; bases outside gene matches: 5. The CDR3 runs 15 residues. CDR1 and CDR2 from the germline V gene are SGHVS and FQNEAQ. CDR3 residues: CASSLGTSVGDTQYF. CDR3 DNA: TGTGCCAGCAGCTTAGGGACTAGCGTGGGGGATACGCAGTATTTT.

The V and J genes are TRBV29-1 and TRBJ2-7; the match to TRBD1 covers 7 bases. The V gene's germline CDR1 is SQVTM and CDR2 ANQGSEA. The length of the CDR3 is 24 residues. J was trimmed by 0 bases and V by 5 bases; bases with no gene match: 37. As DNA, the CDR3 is TGCAGCGTTTTGTCTTTTGATCGGGCAGTGGGGACAACTTGGGACAGAGGATACTCCTACGAGCAGTACTTC. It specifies CSVLSFDRAVGTTWDRGYSYEQYF.

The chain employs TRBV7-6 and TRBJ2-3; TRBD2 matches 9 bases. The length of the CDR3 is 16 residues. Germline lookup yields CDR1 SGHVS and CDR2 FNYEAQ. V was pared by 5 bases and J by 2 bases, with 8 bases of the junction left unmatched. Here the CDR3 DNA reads TGTGCCAGCAGCCCCATTGCGGGGGGGTACACAGATACGCAGTATTTT. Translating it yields CASSPIAGGYTDTQYF.

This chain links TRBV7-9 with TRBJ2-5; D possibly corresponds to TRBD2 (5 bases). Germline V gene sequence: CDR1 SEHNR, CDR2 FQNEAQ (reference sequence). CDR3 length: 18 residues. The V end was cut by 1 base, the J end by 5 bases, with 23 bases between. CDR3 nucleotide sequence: TGTGCCAGCAGCTTAGGTCGCGGGCTGCTAGTTATTAGGGAGACCCAGTACTTC. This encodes CASSLGRGLLVIRETQYF.

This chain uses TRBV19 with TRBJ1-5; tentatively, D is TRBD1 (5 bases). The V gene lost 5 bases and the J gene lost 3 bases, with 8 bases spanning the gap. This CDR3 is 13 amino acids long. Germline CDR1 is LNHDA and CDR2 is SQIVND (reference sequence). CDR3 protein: CASSSTVNQPQHF. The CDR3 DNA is TGTGCCAGTAGTTCGACAGTCAATCAGCCCCAGCATTTT. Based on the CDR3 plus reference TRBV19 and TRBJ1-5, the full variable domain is DGGITQSPKYLFRKEGQNVTLSCEQNLNHDAMYWYRQDPGQGLRLIYYSQIVNDFQKGDIAEGYSVSREKKESFPLTVTSAQKNPTAFYLCASSSTVNQPQHFGDGTRLSIL.

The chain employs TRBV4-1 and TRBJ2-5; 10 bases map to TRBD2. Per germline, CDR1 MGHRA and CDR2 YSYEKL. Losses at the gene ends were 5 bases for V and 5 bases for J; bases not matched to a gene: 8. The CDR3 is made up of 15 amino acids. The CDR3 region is CASSMGLARVETQYF. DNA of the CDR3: TGCGCCAGCAGCATGGGACTAGCGAGGGTGGAGACCCAGTACTTC.